The 27 T cell receptor beta chains below were found in one sample sequenced in a study of blood T cell repertoires in COVID-19. Sequencing was performed with immunoSEQ multiplex PCR; in TCRdb, only in-frame clones are kept and a portion is missing. The table records about 250,000 clones, about 85% of them present only once. Sample: PBMCs or T cells enriched from blood (not recorded which). These receptors all stem from a woman aged 50 to 60 who had been exposed to COVID-19.

The chain joins TRBV7-9 to TRBJ1-2; D perhaps matches TRBD1 (6 bases). The germline CDR1 and CDR2 sequences are SEHNR and FQNEAQ (reference sequence). The V end lost 1 base, the J end lost 5 bases, and 8 bases lay between the germline ends. The CDR3 runs to 13 residues. CDR3 residues: CASSLEQGYGYTF. The CDR3 DNA follows: TGTGCCAGCAGCTTAGAACAGGGTTATGGCTACACCTTC.

This chain connects TRBV7-2 to TRBJ2-7; 8 bases match TRBD1. V lost 5 bases to trimming and J lost 6 bases; unmatched junction nucleotides: 15. Germline V gene lookup returns CDR1 SGHTA and CDR2 FQGNSA. The CDR3 covers 16 residues. The CDR3 coding sequence is TGTGCCAGCAGCAACAAATGGGACAGGAGGCCAGGCGAGCAGTACTTC. Protein sequence: CASSNKWDRRPGEQYF.

This chain joins TRBV19 and TRBJ1-2; D gene ambiguous. Germline values: CDR1 LNHDA, CDR2 SQIVND (reference sequence). The CDR3 is made up of 15 amino acids. V was trimmed by 5 bases and J by 4 bases, leaving 17 bases between them. The CDR3 spells CASSLTSGSTYGYTF. The CDR3 nucleotides read TGTGCCAGTAGTTTGACAAGTGGTTCTACCTATGGCTACACCTTC.

The gene calls are TRBV13 and TRBJ1-3, with D possibly being TRBD1 (5 bases). Germline CDR1 and CDR2: PRHDT and FYEKMQ (reference sequence). The CDR3 is made up of 15 amino acids. V was clipped by 2 bases and J by 2 bases, with 10 bases between them. The CDR3 sequence: CASSLRGTTGNTIYF. The CDR3 coding sequence is TGTGCCAGCAGCTTACGCGGGACTACTGGAAACACCATATATTTT.

The gene calls are TRBV12-5 and TRBJ1-1; D gene uncertain. With 4 bases removed from V and 0 bases from J, the gap between germline ends came to 15 bases. This CDR3 is 16 amino acids long. The germline V gene encodes CDR1 LGHNT and CDR2 FRNRAP. CDR3 region: CASGSDQEGLNTEAFF. CDR3 nucleotide sequence: TGTGCTAGTGGTTCCGACCAGGAGGGTTTGAACACTGAAGCTTTCTTT.

The chain has TRBV12-3 or TRBV12-4 and TRBJ1-1; D is undetermined. This CDR3 spans 13 amino acids. Trimming took 3 bases from V and 0 from J, leaving 5 bases between them. The CDR3 sequence is CASSLQVNTEAFF. The CDR3 DNA sequence: TGTGCCAGCAGTTTGCAGGTGAACACTGAAGCTTTCTTT.

This clone was seen a single time. The chain recombines TRBV5-1 with TRBJ1-2, with D possibly matching TRBD1 (6 bases). Trimming took 3 bases from V and 3 from J, leaving 12 bases between them. This CDR3 region has 14 residues. CDR1 is SGHRS and CDR2 is YFSETQ in the germline V gene. Here the CDR3 reads CASSWGGPDYGYTF. Here the CDR3 DNA reads TGCGCCAGCAGCTGGGGGGGGCCAGACTATGGCTACACCTTC.

The rearrangement links TRBV28 to TRBJ1-5; 10 nucleotides line up with TRBD1. The CDR3 has 17 residues. From germline, CDR1 is MDHEN and CDR2 SYDVKM. V shed 5 bases, J shed 5 bases, and the junction held 12 bases outside the gene matches. The CDR3 region has the DNA TGTGCCAGCAGTCAGAAGGGGGACAGGGGCTCTCATCAGCCCCAGCATTTT. Encoded protein: CASSQKGDRGSHQPQHF.

The J gene is TRBJ2-5, the V gene TRBV7-2, with 11 bases identical to TRBD2. Germline lookup yields CDR1 SGHTA and CDR2 FQGNSA. The V and J ends lost 8 bases and 4 bases, in that order; junction bases with no gene match: 6. This CDR3 has 14 amino acids. The CDR3, as DNA: TGTGCCAGCGGTATAGCGGGGGGGCTAGAGACCCAGTACTTC. It specifies CASGIAGGLETQYF.

The J gene is TRBJ2-7, the V gene TRBV2; 8 bases map to TRBD2. Germline V CDR1 and CDR2: SNHLY, FYNNEI. This CDR3 comprises 11 residues. The ends lost 2 bases at V and 9 bases at J; junction bases unmatched: 0. The DNA for the CDR3 is TGTGCCAGCAGTGAACGGGGGGGGCAGTACTTC. It encodes CASSERGGQYF.

This clone was counted once. The chain combines TRBV12-3 or TRBV12-4 with TRBJ1-6; maybe TRBD1 (5 bases). Trimming shortened V by 2 bases and J by 7 bases, and 6 bases separated the two germline ends. This CDR3 contains 13 residues. DNA of the CDR3: TGTGCCAGCAGTTTATACAGGAATTCACCCCTCCACTTT. It codes for CASSLYRNSPLHF.

V is TRBV3-1 (or the pseudogene TRBV3-2) and J is TRBJ2-3; 10 bases are shared with TRBD2. CDR3 length: 15 residues. Germline lookup yields CDR1 LGHDT and CDR2 YNNKEL (reference sequence). V lost 4 bases, J lost 3 bases, and 4 bases stayed unmatched. For the CDR3, the DNA is TGTGCCAGCAGCCGCGGACTAGCGGAAACAGATACGCAGTATTTT. Amino acids: CASSRGLAETDTQYF.

As DNA, the CDR3 is TGTGCCTGGAGGGGGGGAAACTCACCCCTCCACTTT. This encodes CAWRGGNSPLHF. This sequence joins TRBV30 and TRBJ1-6; D is perhaps TRBD1 (5 bases). This CDR3 has 12 amino acids. Trimming removed 3 bases from V and 10 bases from J, with 10 bases in between. Germline values: CDR1 GTSNPN, CDR2 SVGIG (reference sequence).

The chain recombines TRBV27 with TRBJ2-7; unclear D gene. V was shortened by 2 bases and J by 0 bases, with 8 bases between the two germline ends. The CDR3 runs 14 residues. Germline assignment: CDR1 MNHEY and CDR2 SMNVEV (reference sequence). The CDR3, as DNA: TGTGCCAGCAGTTTAGTACGCAGCTCCTACGAGCAGTACTTC. It is translated as CASSLVRSSYEQYF.

V and J are TRBV5-1 and TRBJ1-1; TRBD1 aligns across 7 bases. The CDR3 contains 11 residues. V shed 4 bases and J 9 bases; nucleotides not matched to a gene: 3. Per the germline V gene, CDR1 is SGHRS and CDR2 is YFSETQ. The CDR3 is CASSEDRQAFF. The CDR3, as DNA: TGCGCCAGCAGCGAGGACAGGCAAGCTTTCTTT. The full variable domain, its missing parts supplied by reference TRBV5-1 and TRBJ1-1, is KAGVTQTPRYLIKTRGQQVTLSCSPISGHRSVSWYQQTPGQGLQFLFEYFSETQRNKGNFPGRFSGRQFSNSRSEMNVSTLELGDSALYLCASSEDRQAFFGQGTRLTVV.

The CDR3 DNA reads as TGCGCCAGCAGCTGGGGGACAGGGCCGGACTATGGCTACACCTTC. Translated, it gives CASSWGTGPDYGYTF. The J gene is TRBJ1-2, the V gene TRBV5-1, with 9 bases that match TRBD1. In germline, CDR1 is SGHRS, CDR2 YFSETQ. Germline trimming cut 3 bases from V and 3 bases from J; bases unmatched to any gene: 6. The CDR3 spans 15 residues.

The genes are TRBV7-6 and TRBJ2-2; D gene uncertain. The CDR3 extends over 17 amino acids. The V and J ends lost 1 base and 0 bases respectively, with 12 bases between them. Germline V lookup: CDR1 SGHVS, CDR2 FNYEAQ. This CDR3 is CASSLGAAPSNTGELFF. As DNA, the CDR3 is TGTGCCAGCAGCTTAGGCGCTGCCCCGTCGAACACCGGGGAGCTGTTTTTT.

CDR3 sequence (DNA): TGTGCCAGCAGCTTATACGGGTCCTACGAGCAGTACTTC. This encodes CASSLYGSYEQYF. The genes are TRBV11-2 and TRBJ2-7; no clear D. The CDR3 runs to 13 residues. Germline V gene data show CDR1 as SGHAT and CDR2 as FQNNGV. Trimming left V 2 bases short and J 1 base short, with 6 bases between.

The V call is TRBV5-1, the J call TRBJ2-3; TRBD2 matches 7 bases. Germline values: CDR1 SGHRS, CDR2 YFSETQ. With 1 base clipped from V and 2 bases from J, the junction kept 13 bases outside the gene matches. The CDR3 has 18 amino acids. CDR3 sequence reads: CASSLQGTSEFFTDTQYF. The CDR3 nucleotides read TGCGCCAGCAGCTTGCAGGGTACTAGCGAGTTCTTCACAGATACGCAGTATTTT.

The chain joins TRBV5-5 to TRBJ1-1, with D hard to call. CDR3 length: 14 residues. In germline, CDR1 is SGHKS, CDR2 YYEKEE (reference sequence). Deletions cut 2 bases from V and 5 bases from J, with 13 bases between. The CDR3: CASSLGAGLTEAFF. DNA for the CDR3: TGTGCCAGCAGCTTAGGTGCCGGGTTGACTGAAGCTTTCTTT. Full variable domain (outside the CDR3, taken from reference TRBV5-5 and TRBJ1-1): DAGVTQSPTHLIKTRGQQVTLRCSPISGHKSVSWYQQVLGQGPQFIFQYYEKEERGRGNFPDRFSARQFPNYSSELNVNALLLGDSALYLCASSLGAGLTEAFFGQGTRLTVV.

The chain carries TRBV11-1 and TRBJ1-4, with D perhaps matching TRBD1 (6 bases). V was pared by 5 bases and J by 5 bases, with 12 bases between. This CDR3 has 14 residues. Per the germline V gene, CDR1 is SGHAT and CDR2 is FQDESV (reference sequence). The CDR3 loop is CASSLGQPNEKLFF. The CDR3 DNA reads as TGTGCCAGCAGCCTAGGACAGCCGAATGAAAAACTGTTTTTT.

This clone was counted once. The CDR3 coding sequence is TGCGCCAGCAGCTTCGACAGGGGCAAAGCTTTCTTT. Translation gives CASSFDRGKAFF. The J gene is TRBJ1-1, the V gene TRBV5-1, with 8 bases fitting TRBD1. From germline, CDR1 is SGHRS and CDR2 YFSETQ. Trimming cost V 2 bases and J 9 bases; bases outside gene matches: 3. The CDR3 runs to 12 residues.

The chain carries TRBV4-1 and TRBJ1-4; D is ambiguous. Trimming removed 0 bases at V and 11 bases at J, with 19 bases between. This CDR3 is built from 16 residues. Germline V gene data show CDR1 as MGHRA and CDR2 as YSYEKL. The CDR3 sequence: CASSQDQTGIGGKLFF. CDR3 bases: TGCGCCAGCAGCCAAGATCAGACGGGTATAGGTGGGAAACTGTTTTTT.

The rearrangement joins TRBV12-3 or TRBV12-4 to TRBJ1-1; 10 bases fit TRBD1. With 6 bases clipped from V and 5 bases from J, the junction kept 3 bases outside the gene matches. This CDR3 comprises 13 residues. The CDR3 protein is CASRTGGMTEAFF. The CDR3 nucleotides are TGTGCCAGCAGGACAGGGGGCATGACTGAAGCTTTCTTT.

This clone was recorded only once. This chain joins TRBV29-1 and TRBJ1-1; unclear D gene. Per the germline V gene, CDR1 is SQVTM and CDR2 is ANQGSEA. This CDR3 spans 11 amino acids. V was trimmed by 7 bases and J by 0 bases, leaving 6 bases between them. The CDR3, as DNA: TGCAGCGGTACAATGAACACTGAAGCTTTCTTT. It is translated as CSGTMNTEAFF.

Comments on this clone: The DNA is left out, because the CDR3 cannot be placed on it with certainty; the CDR3 is given as TCRdb lists it. The chain combines TRBV5-4 with TRBJ1-1. From its first to its last residue, the CDR3 has 13 amino acids. CDR1 is SGHNT and CDR2 is YYREEE in the germline V gene (reference sequence). CDR3 amino acids: CASSSTSNTEAFF.

This chain links TRBV19 with TRBJ2-2, with 10 nucleotides matching TRBD2. V trimming: 5 bases; J trimming: 3 bases; junction bases outside the gene matches: 15. The CDR3 spans 19 residues. Germline-derived CDR1 and CDR2 are LNHDA and SQIVND (reference sequence). CDR3 bases: TGTGCCAGTAGTGCCCAACGGCTAGCGGGGGCTAGGGACACCGGGGAGCTGTTTTTT. Encoded protein: CASSAQRLAGARDTGELFF.